The 19 T cell receptor beta chains below were found in one sample sequenced in a study of blood T cell repertoires in COVID-19. TCRdb's copy holds only in-frame clones and misses some; the assay was immunoSEQ multiplex PCR. Of roughly 240,000 clones in the sample, approximately 86% were seen once. The sequencing sample was made of peripheral blood. The receptors come from a young man with active or convalescent COVID-19.

This chain connects TRBV3-1 (or the pseudogene TRBV3-2) to TRBJ2-2; 9 nucleotides agree with TRBD2. The V segment lost 5 bases and the J segment 2 bases; nucleotides outside the gene matches: 6. In germline, CDR1 is LGHDT, CDR2 YNNKEL (reference sequence). The CDR3 extends over 16 amino acids. The CDR3 coding sequence is TGTGCCAGCAGCTTGCTTAGCGGGGGTAACACCGGGGAGCTGTTTTTT. Its translation is CASSLLSGGNTGELFF.

The rearrangement uses TRBV6-1 and TRBJ1-3, with a possible D match to TRBD1 (5 bases). V lost 4 bases, J lost 2 bases, and 15 bases lay in between. Per the germline V gene, CDR1 is MNHNS and CDR2 is SASEGT. CDR3 size: 16 residues. In DNA, the CDR3 is TGTGCCAGCAGTGTCGATTCAGGGTCACCTGGAAACACCATATATTTT. It specifies CASSVDSGSPGNTIYF.

The J gene is TRBJ1-2, the V gene TRBV10-3; 8 positions agree with TRBD1. Germline trimming cut 10 bases from V and 8 bases from J; bases unmatched to any gene: 12. CDR3 size: 13 residues. The germline gives CDR1 ENHRY, CDR2 SYGVKD. The CDR3 region has the DNA TGTGCCACCCTTCCTGGACAGGGCCAGGGCTACACCTTC. The encoded protein is CATLPGQGQGYTF.

The rearrangement joins TRBV30 to TRBJ1-2; D call uncertain. The CDR3 has 15 amino acids. The V gene lost 5 bases and the J gene lost 3 bases, with 19 bases spanning the gap. CDR1 and CDR2 (germline): GTSNPN, SVGIG (reference sequence). This CDR3 reads CAWFLDSSPDYGYTF. The CDR3 DNA is TGTGCCTGGTTTCTAGACTCTAGTCCCGACTATGGCTACACCTTC.

V and J are TRBV5-1 and TRBJ1-1; 8 nucleotides agree with TRBD1. CDR1 SGHRS and CDR2 YFSETQ come from the germline V gene. This CDR3 has 12 amino acids. The V and J ends lost 3 bases and 5 bases, in that order; junction bases with no gene match: 0. The CDR3, as DNA: TGCGCCAGCAGCTGGACAGGGACTGAAGCTTTCTTT. Protein product: CASSWTGTEAFF.

This chain joins TRBV9 and TRBJ2-3; a weak D match, TRBD2 (6 bases). V dropped 4 bases and J dropped 4 bases, with 10 bases sitting between them. The CDR3 length is 13 residues. The germline V gene has CDR1 SGDLS and CDR2 YYNGEE. As DNA, the CDR3 is TGTGCCAGCAGCCCCCGACTAGCAGATACGCAGTATTTT. Protein product: CASSPRLADTQYF. Variable domain in full (rest from reference TRBV9 and TRBJ2-3): DSGVTQTPKHLITATGQRVTLRCSPRSGDLSVYWYQQSLDQGLQFLIQYYNGEERAKGNILERFSAQQFPDLHSELNLSSLELGDSALYFCASSPRLADTQYFGPGTRLTVL.

The count of this clone is one. The chain recombines TRBV4-1 with TRBJ2-7; 11 bases fit TRBD2. The germline gives CDR1 MGHRA, CDR2 YSYEKL. V lost 0 bases and J lost 3; bases outside the gene matches: 7. The CDR3 totals 17 residues. CDR3 nucleotide sequence: TGCGCCAGCAGCCAAGATTGGCTAGCGGGGGGTCTCTACGAGCAGTACTTC. Encoded protein: CASSQDWLAGGLYEQYF.

The chain recombines TRBV5-4 with TRBJ2-3, with TRBD1 matching over 9 bases. CDR3 length equals 15 residues. Germline V gives CDR1 SGHNT, CDR2 YYREEE (reference sequence). Trimming cost V 5 bases and J 2 bases; bases outside gene matches: 6. The CDR3 reads CASSSDRGNTDTQYF. As DNA, the CDR3 is TGTGCCAGCAGTTCGGACAGGGGCAACACAGATACGCAGTATTTT.

This sequence joins TRBV2 and TRBJ1-2; D unresolved. This CDR3 contains 12 residues. CDR1 is SNHLY, CDR2 FYNNEI, per germline. Trimming pared 4 bases from V and 7 bases from J, leaving 10 bases between. CDR3 nucleotides: TGTGCCAGCAGTGGGTTGGCGGGTGGCTACACCTTC. As protein: CASSGLAGGYTF.

The genes are TRBV11-2 and TRBJ2-7; perhaps TRBD2 as D (8 bases). The CDR3 loop spans 15 amino acids. In germline, CDR1 is SGHAT, CDR2 FQNNGV. The V end lost 4 bases, the J end lost 3 bases, and 16 bases lay between the germline ends. The CDR3 here is CASSYGRGQLYEQYF. The CDR3 nucleotides read TGTGCCAGCAGCTACGGGAGGGGACAGCTCTACGAGCAGTACTTC.

The rearrangement links TRBV5-1 to TRBJ2-7; no definite D call. CDR1 and CDR2 (germline): SGHRS, YFSETQ. With 0 bases removed from V and 3 bases from J, the gap between germline ends came to 10 bases. This CDR3 is 14 amino acids long. The CDR3 sequence is CASSLVPRGYEQYF. The CDR3 nucleotides are TGCGCCAGCAGCTTGGTACCCAGAGGCTACGAGCAGTACTTC. The full variable domain, rest sourced from reference TRBV5-1 and TRBJ2-7, is KAGVTQTPRYLIKTRGQQVTLSCSPISGHRSVSWYQQTPGQGLQFLFEYFSETQRNKGNFPGRFSGRQFSNSRSEMNVSTLELGDSALYLCASSLVPRGYEQYFGPGTRLTVT.

This clone qualifies as medium-sized (0.01 to 0.1%). The chain carries TRBV4-1 and TRBJ1-4; D is unclear. Deletions cut 1 base from V and 8 bases from J, with 14 bases between. The CDR3 contains 15 residues. CDR1 and CDR2 from the germline V gene are MGHRA and YSYEKL. CDR3 loop: CASSQGPSPGEKLFF. The CDR3 DNA reads as TGCGCCAGCAGCCAAGGTCCCTCTCCGGGAGAAAAACTGTTTTTT.

The rearrangement uses TRBV2 and TRBJ2-7, with D possibly being TRBD1 (5 bases). The V gene lost 4 bases and the J gene lost 4 bases, with 14 bases spanning the gap. CDR3 length: 14 amino acids. Germline lookup yields CDR1 SNHLY and CDR2 FYNNEI. CDR3 nucleotide sequence: TGTGCCAGCAGTGGGCAAGGGGAAGGGTACGAGCAGTACTTC. Its protein product is CASSGQGEGYEQYF.

In this sample, this clone turned up a few times. The chain couples TRBV30 to TRBJ2-1; 7 positions match TRBD2. V lost 1 base and J lost 3; bases outside the gene matches: 9. Germline-derived CDR1 and CDR2 are GTSNPN and SVGIG (reference sequence). This CDR3 is built from 16 residues. Written as DNA, the CDR3 is TGTGCCTGGAGTGAGTGGGGCGGGGGAAACTACAATGAGCAGTTCTTC. As protein: CAWSEWGGGNYNEQFF.

This chain joins TRBV27 and TRBJ1-2; 8 positions agree with TRBD1. The germline V gene has CDR1 MNHEY and CDR2 SMNVEV (reference sequence). After removal of 6 bases from V and 4 bases from J, the junction contained 22 bases not matched to a gene. This CDR3 has 19 residues. The CDR3 sequence: CASSPRGARGPIKGYGYTF. For the CDR3, the DNA is TGTGCCAGCAGCCCCCGGGGGGCCAGGGGGCCGATAAAAGGCTATGGCTACACCTTC.

In this sample, this clone turned up a few times. This rearrangement joins TRBV6-5 to TRBJ2-3; tentatively, D is TRBD2 (5 bases). CDR3 length: 12 amino acids. V lost 7 bases and J lost 0, with 5 bases in between. CDR1 is MNHEY, CDR2 SVGAGI, per germline. As DNA, the CDR3 is TGTGCCAGCACGGGGAGCACAGATACGCAGTATTTT. This encodes CASTGSTDTQYF.

This clone was counted once. The gene calls are TRBV28 and TRBJ1-6; D possibly corresponds to TRBD1 (6 bases). The V end lost 3 bases, the J end lost 10 bases, and 19 bases lay between the germline ends. In germline, CDR1 is MDHEN, CDR2 SYDVKM. The CDR3 has 16 amino acids. CDR3 nucleotides: TGTGCCAGCAGTTTCCGGACAGCTTACCAGTACTCACCCCTCCACTTT. The encoded protein is CASSFRTAYQYSPLHF.

CDR3 amino acids: CASTPWQDYGYTF. The CDR3 DNA sequence: TGTGCCAGCACCCCGTGGCAGGACTATGGCTACACCTTC. V usage is TRBV12-3 or TRBV12-4 and J usage is TRBJ1-2; D call uncertain. The CDR3 has 13 residues. V dropped 7 bases and J dropped 3 bases, with 12 bases sitting between them.

The CDR3, as DNA: TGTGCCAGCCAGACTTATGGCAGGGGACAATATTTT. This sequence encodes CASQTYGRGQYF. This rearrangement joins TRBV6-5 to TRBJ2-3, with D perhaps TRBD1 (6 bases). The length of the CDR3 is 12 residues. Germline loops: CDR1 MNHEY, CDR2 SVGAGI. The V end was cut by 8 bases, the J end by 15 bases, with 21 bases between.